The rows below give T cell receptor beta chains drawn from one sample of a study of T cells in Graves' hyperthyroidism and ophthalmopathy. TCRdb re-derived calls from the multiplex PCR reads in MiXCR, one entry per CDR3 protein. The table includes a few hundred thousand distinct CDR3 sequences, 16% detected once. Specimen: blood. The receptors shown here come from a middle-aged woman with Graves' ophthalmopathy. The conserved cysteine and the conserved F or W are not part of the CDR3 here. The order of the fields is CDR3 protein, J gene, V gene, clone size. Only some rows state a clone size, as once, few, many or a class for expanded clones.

CDR3aa: ASGSRDRSYNEQF; j_gene: TRBJ2-1; v_gene: TRBV3-1; abundance: few
CDR3aa: ASSVTGTGEQF; j_gene: TRBJ2-1; v_gene: TRBV9; abundance: few
CDR3aa: ASSQERRQRNTEAF; j_gene: TRBJ1-1; v_gene: TRBV4-1; abundance: few
CDR3aa: AWSSQGGGSALH; j_gene: TRBJ1-6; v_gene: TRBV30; abundance: many
CDR3aa: ASSTDRPNQPQH; j_gene: TRBJ1-5; v_gene: TRBV12-3/TRBV12-4; abundance: NA
CDR3aa: SVEGLRSDTQY; j_gene: TRBJ2-3; v_gene: TRBV29-1; abundance: NA
CDR3aa: SVEAGFIGYTDTQY; j_gene: TRBJ2-3; v_gene: TRBV29-1; abundance: many
CDR3aa: ASSSTAVEQY; j_gene: TRBJ2-7; v_gene: TRBV12-3/TRBV12-4; abundance: few
CDR3aa: ASSLLGAGPMKNIQY; j_gene: TRBJ2-4; v_gene: TRBV7-2; abundance: many
CDR3aa: ASNVGTSRTDTQY; j_gene: TRBJ2-3; v_gene: TRBV11-2; abundance: many
CDR3aa: ASSLMAGPSYEQY; j_gene: TRBJ2-7; v_gene: TRBV5-1; abundance: few
CDR3aa: ASSVIARPSSANEQF; j_gene: TRBJ2-1; v_gene: TRBV2; abundance: many
CDR3aa: ASSPSAGATSGNTIY; j_gene: TRBJ1-3; v_gene: TRBV18; abundance: NA
CDR3aa: ASSFRQGHGYT; j_gene: TRBJ1-2; v_gene: TRBV27; abundance: many
CDR3aa: ASSLAGVSEAF; j_gene: TRBJ1-1; v_gene: TRBV7-2; abundance: NA
CDR3aa: ASSTAGTSVINEQF; j_gene: TRBJ2-1; v_gene: TRBV6-1; abundance: many
CDR3aa: ASSFQREYYNEQF; j_gene: TRBJ2-1; v_gene: TRBV12-3/TRBV12-4; abundance: few
CDR3aa: ASSRRAGDTQY; j_gene: TRBJ2-3; v_gene: TRBV7-6; abundance: NA
CDR3aa: ASSSTRDNEQF; j_gene: TRBJ2-1; v_gene: TRBV7-3; abundance: NA
CDR3aa: AISGAERSYNEQF; j_gene: TRBJ2-1; v_gene: TRBV10-3; abundance: NA
CDR3aa: ASSTNRGQGDEKLF; j_gene: TRBJ1-4; v_gene: TRBV6-1; abundance: few
CDR3aa: ASTPGRERGQPQH; j_gene: TRBJ1-5; v_gene: TRBV19; abundance: NA
CDR3aa: ASSLSPSGGFETQY; j_gene: TRBJ2-5; v_gene: TRBV27; abundance: few
CDR3aa: ASKVQGGYNEQF; j_gene: TRBJ2-1; v_gene: TRBV19; abundance: NA
CDR3aa: ASSRGGSNFYEQY; j_gene: TRBJ2-7; v_gene: TRBV27; abundance: NA
CDR3aa: ATHEDSATNEKLF; j_gene: TRBJ1-4; v_gene: TRBV6-1; abundance: few
CDR3aa: ASPPSSYEQY; j_gene: TRBJ2-7; v_gene: TRBV18; abundance: once
CDR3aa: ASSLLAGSYEQY; j_gene: TRBJ2-7; v_gene: TRBV6-1; abundance: many
CDR3aa: ASSFQNRVANEQF; j_gene: TRBJ2-1; v_gene: TRBV7-2; abundance: many
CDR3aa: ASSAPAGTGNEKLF; j_gene: TRBJ1-4; v_gene: TRBV6-1; abundance: NA
CDR3aa: ASLGLAGDNEQF; j_gene: TRBJ2-1; v_gene: TRBV2; abundance: few
CDR3aa: ASSLTGGRHNEQF; j_gene: TRBJ2-1; v_gene: TRBV28; abundance: many